Presented here are 30 T cell receptor beta chains from one specimen sequenced in a study of blood T cell repertoires in COVID-19. TCRdb's table, derived via immunoSEQ multiplex PCR, lists solely in-frame clones and lacks some. This sample has 60,000 to 65,000 clones, with approximately 90% found just once. The sample consisted of peripheral blood. The receptor set was obtained from a woman over 75 with active COVID-19.

The rearrangement links TRBV5-1 to TRBJ2-3; 8 bases are shared with TRBD1. The V gene's germline CDR1 is SGHRS and CDR2 YFSETQ. The trim removed 0 bases at V and 6 bases at J, leaving 6 bases unmatched. The CDR3 length is 15 residues. The CDR3 DNA sequence: TGCGCCAGCAGCTTGGCGAGGACAGGGTCGGATACGCAGTATTTT. Residues: CASSLARTGSDTQYF. The whole variable domain, filled in from reference TRBV5-1 and TRBJ2-3, reads KAGVTQTPRYLIKTRGQQVTLSCSPISGHRSVSWYQQTPGQGLQFLFEYFSETQRNKGNFPGRFSGRQFSNSRSEMNVSTLELGDSALYLCASSLARTGSDTQYFGPGTRLTVL.

The chain has TRBV11-3 and TRBJ2-3; no reliable D call. CDR1 is SGHNT, CDR2 YENEEA, per germline. This CDR3 region has 14 residues. V was pared by 4 bases and J by 1 base, with 9 bases between. CDR3 coding DNA: TGTGCCAGCAGCTATTTCGCGGGCACAGATACGCAGTATTTT. Residues: CASSYFAGTDTQYF.

The chain has TRBV3-1 (or the pseudogene TRBV3-2) and TRBJ2-2; D gene unclear. The CDR3 runs to 16 residues. Germline CDR1 and CDR2: LGHDT and YNNKEL (reference sequence). Trimming removed 4 bases from V and 3 bases from J, with 15 bases in between. DNA of the CDR3: TGTGCCAGCAGCCCCCCAGCGAGATTGGACACCGGGGAGCTGTTTTTT. Its translation: CASSPPARLDTGELFF.

This clone has a handful of counts. J is TRBJ2-6 and V is TRBV4-2; 8 nucleotides align to TRBD2. Germline trimming cut 0 bases from V and 2 bases from J; bases unmatched to any gene: 9. The V gene's germline CDR1 is LGHNA and CDR2 YNFKEQ. This CDR3 has 19 residues. In nucleotides, the CDR3 is TGTGCCAGCAGCCAAGATAGAGGACTAGCCACCCCTGGGGCCAACGTCCTGACTTTC. Translation: CASSQDRGLATPGANVLTF.

CDR3: CASSDSLARANYYGYTF. The CDR3 nucleotides are TGCGCCAGCAGCGATTCCCTTGCCAGGGCAAATTACTATGGCTACACCTTC. V usage is TRBV10-1 and J usage is TRBJ1-2; tentatively, D is TRBD1 (5 bases). Germline V CDR1 and CDR2: WNHNN, SYGVQD (reference sequence). There are 17 residues in the CDR3. V gave up 6 bases and J gave up 3 bases, with 23 bases separating them.

This clone was counted only a few times. The J gene is TRBJ2-1, the V gene TRBV11-3, with D tentatively TRBD2 (5 bases). The V end lost 2 bases, the J end lost 9 bases, and 11 bases lay between the germline ends. CDR1 SGHNT and CDR2 YENEEA come from the germline V gene. The CDR3 runs 13 residues. The CDR3 DNA follows: TGTGCCAGCAGCTTAAATCCCGGAGGTGAGCAGTTCTTC. Its translation: CASSLNPGGEQFF. Full variable domain (rest looked up from reference TRBV11-3 and TRBJ2-1): EAGVVQSPRYKIIEKKQPVAFWCNPISGHNTLYWYLQNLGQGPELLIRYENEEAVDDSQLPKDRFSAERLKGVDSTLKIQPAELGDSAVYLCASSLNPGGEQFFGPGTRLTVL.

This rearrangement joins TRBV18 to TRBJ1-4; 8 bases fit TRBD1. This CDR3 is built from 14 residues. Germline V gene data show CDR1 as KGHSH and CDR2 as LQKENI. The J segment lost 5 bases and the V segment lost 5 bases, leaving 4 bases of the junction unmatched. The CDR3 loop is CASSSRTGNEKLFF. The CDR3 bases are TGTGCCAGCTCATCCAGGACAGGGAATGAAAAACTGTTTTTT.

J is TRBJ2-2 and V is TRBV7-6; D is possibly TRBD2 (6 bases). Germline values: CDR1 SGHVS, CDR2 FNYEAQ. Trimming shortened V by 3 bases and J by 3 bases, and 14 bases separated the two germline ends. CDR3 length equals 16 residues. The CDR3 region is CASSFLRTGDTGELFF. The CDR3 DNA reads TGTGCCAGCAGCTTCTTACGGACGGGGGACACCGGGGAGCTGTTTTTT.

This sequence joins TRBV28 and TRBJ1-2, with D hard to call. The V gene lost 1 base and the J gene lost 0 bases, with 6 bases spanning the gap. The germline CDR1 and CDR2 sequences are MDHEN and SYDVKM. This CDR3 spans 14 amino acids. The CDR3 region is CASSLYTANYGYTF. As DNA, the CDR3 is TGTGCCAGCAGTTTATATACAGCTAACTATGGCTACACCTTC.

The CDR3 DNA follows: TGTGCCAGCTCACCAGGGAGTTCCTACGAGCAGTACTTC. As protein: CASSPGSSYEQYF. The V gene is TRBV18, the J gene TRBJ2-7; possible D gene TRBD2, 5 bases. CDR3 length: 13 residues. CDR1 and CDR2 (germline): KGHSH, LQKENI. Trimming cost V 2 bases and J 1 base, with 6 bases left between them.

The V and J genes are TRBV24-1 and TRBJ2-1; TRBD1 agrees at 8 bases. The length of the CDR3 is 16 residues. V lost 4 bases, J lost 1 base, and 5 bases stayed unmatched. Germline V gene sequence: CDR1 KGHDR, CDR2 SFDVKD. The CDR3 sequence: CATSDLQGASYNEQFF. The CDR3 nucleotides are TGTGCCACCAGTGACCTCCAGGGGGCGTCCTACAATGAGCAGTTCTTC.

This chain links TRBV29-1 with TRBJ1-1, with D possibly being TRBD1 (6 bases). The V gene's germline CDR1 is SQVTM and CDR2 ANQGSEA. The CDR3 length is 10 residues. V dropped 8 bases and J dropped 5 bases, with 9 bases sitting between them. The CDR3 region has the DNA TGCAGCTCCGGGACAACTGAAGCTTTCTTT. Protein: CSSGTTEAFF.

V usage is TRBV5-1 and J usage is TRBJ2-5; weak D call: TRBD1 (8 bases). Germline CDR1 reads SGHRS; CDR2 reads YFSETQ. The CDR3 covers 19 residues. V was shortened by 4 bases and J by 5 bases, with 30 bases between the two germline ends. The chain's CDR3 is CASSPWTGNERGVSETQYF. The CDR3 DNA reads TGCGCCAGCAGCCCGTGGACAGGGAACGAACGGGGGGTTAGTGAGACCCAGTACTTC.

The gene calls are TRBV13 and TRBJ2-1; D is perhaps TRBD2 (6 bases). Looked up from germline, CDR1 is PRHDT and CDR2 is FYEKMQ (reference sequence). The CDR3 runs to 14 residues. The V and J ends lost 1 base and 4 bases respectively, with 8 bases between them. CDR3 DNA sequence: TGTGCCAGCAGCTTAGCGGGAGCGTACAATGAGCAGTTCTTC. Encoded protein: CASSLAGAYNEQFF.

The chain combines TRBV29-1 with TRBJ1-1; no firm D call. The CDR3 spans 13 residues. Germline lookup yields CDR1 SQVTM and CDR2 ANQGSEA. The V end lost 4 bases, the J end lost 0 bases, and 9 bases lay between the germline ends. The CDR3 spells CSVVGRLNTEAFF. CDR3 nucleotides: TGCAGCGTTGTTGGCAGGTTGAACACTGAAGCTTTCTTT.

The chain carries TRBV6-2 or TRBV6-3 and TRBJ2-5; D is possibly TRBD1 (5 bases). The V gene's germline CDR1 is MNHEY and CDR2 SVGEGT. The germline V and J ends were trimmed by 2 bases and 5 bases, with 18 bases remaining between them. This CDR3 spans 16 amino acids. This CDR3 is CASSYGHTKRAETQYF. The CDR3, as DNA: TGTGCCAGCAGTTACGGACATACTAAACGGGCGGAGACCCAGTACTTC.

The genes are TRBV28 and TRBJ2-1, with 12 bases that match TRBD1. Germline values: CDR1 MDHEN, CDR2 SYDVKM. V lost 5 bases, J lost 10 bases, and 15 bases stayed unmatched. The CDR3 covers 17 residues. The CDR3 DNA is TGTGCCAGCAGTCCGACTAACCCGGGACAGGGGGCACGCGAGCAGTTCTTC. It yields the protein CASSPTNPGQGAREQFF.

There are a few counts of this clone. J is TRBJ2-5 and V is TRBV7-2; 11 nucleotides match TRBD2. The CDR3 extends over 14 amino acids. Trimming took 5 bases from V and 3 from J; bases not matched to a gene: 2. Germline CDR1 SGHTA, CDR2 FQGNSA. The DNA for the CDR3 is TGTGCCAGCAGCATACTAGCGGGAGAAGAGACCCAGTACTTC. This codes for CASSILAGEETQYF.

The chain has TRBV9 and TRBJ2-2; 7 nucleotides line up with TRBD1. The CDR3 has 16 residues. The trim removed 3 bases at V and 0 bases at J, leaving 5 bases unmatched. From germline, CDR1 is SGDLS and CDR2 YYNGEE. The CDR3 DNA reads TGTGCCAGCAGCGGTACAGGGGTTTCGAACACCGGGGAGCTGTTTTTT. Protein product: CASSGTGVSNTGELFF.

This rearrangement joins TRBV15 to TRBJ1-1; a possible D gene is TRBD1 (6 bases). V shed 9 bases and J shed 0 bases, with 14 bases lying between them. The germline V gene encodes CDR1 LNHNV and CDR2 YYDKDF (reference sequence). This CDR3 has 14 amino acids. The chain's CDR3 is CATGRRGMNTEAFF. CDR3 DNA sequence: TGTGCCACGGGACGAAGGGGGATGAACACTGAAGCTTTCTTT.

This chain joins TRBV7-2 and TRBJ1-1; unclear D gene. The CDR3 length is 13 residues. Trimming took off 1 base at V and 10 bases at J, with 13 bases between the two ends. The V gene's germline CDR1 is SGHTA and CDR2 FQGNSA. CDR3 coding DNA: TGTGCCAGCAGCTTAGGTTCCCAGAATATAGCTTTCTTT. Its translation is CASSLGSQNIAFF.

The V call is TRBV19, the J call TRBJ2-3; 7 nucleotides match TRBD1. Germline CDR1 is LNHDA and CDR2 is SQIVND (reference sequence). After removal of 6 bases from V and 3 bases from J, the junction contained 12 bases not matched to a gene. The CDR3 extends over 16 amino acids. The CDR3 is CASRARGAGGTDTQYF. Here the CDR3 DNA reads TGTGCCAGTAGGGCCCGAGGGGCAGGGGGAACAGATACGCAGTATTTT.

The chain is built from TRBV5-1 and TRBJ2-2; 9 bases match TRBD2. The germline gives CDR1 SGHRS, CDR2 YFSETQ. V lost 4 bases to trimming and J lost 1 base; unmatched junction nucleotides: 2. There are 15 residues in the CDR3. CDR3 sequence (DNA): TGCGCCAGCAGCATAGCGGGAGAGAACACCGGGGAGCTGTTTTTT. As protein: CASSIAGENTGELFF.

Only one count was recorded for this clone. The chain links TRBV3-1 (or the pseudogene TRBV3-2) to TRBJ1-1; tentative D call: TRBD1 (6 bases). The CDR3 length is 15 residues. V was trimmed by 0 bases and J by 4 bases, leaving 12 bases between them. CDR1 and CDR2 (germline): LGHDT, YNNKEL (reference sequence). The CDR3: CASSQEERGGTEAFF. The CDR3 nucleotides read TGTGCCAGCAGCCAAGAAGAAAGGGGGGGCACTGAAGCTTTCTTT.

In its sample, this clone was seen once. The rearrangement uses TRBV4-2 and TRBJ1-1; TRBD1 matches at 8 bases. The trim removed 3 bases at V and 1 base at J, leaving 10 bases unmatched. Germline values: CDR1 LGHNA, CDR2 YNFKEQ. This CDR3 has 17 residues. CDR3: CASSQGTTGDTNTEAFF. CDR3 nucleotide sequence: TGTGCCAGCAGCCAGGGTACGACAGGGGATACGAACACTGAAGCTTTCTTT.

This chain connects TRBV19 to TRBJ2-3, with a possible D match to TRBD2 (5 bases). Germline-derived CDR1 and CDR2 are LNHDA and SQIVND (reference sequence). The germline V and J ends were trimmed by 6 bases and 3 bases, with 7 bases remaining between them. The CDR3 is made up of 12 amino acids. The CDR3 region is CASRDSTDTQYF. The CDR3 nucleotides are TGTGCCAGTAGGGACTCGACAGATACGCAGTATTTT.

The chain uses TRBV15 and TRBJ1-1; D uncertain. Germline V lookup: CDR1 LNHNV, CDR2 YYDKDF (reference sequence). V shed 0 bases and J shed 4 bases, with 15 bases lying between them. The CDR3 loop spans 16 amino acids. CDR3 bases: TGTGCCACCAGCAGAGATCATGGCAGTTCCACCACTGAAGCTTTCTTT. Translating gives CATSRDHGSSTTEAFF.

This chain joins TRBV7-8 and TRBJ2-1; D is possibly TRBD2 (5 bases). The CDR3 is 12 residues long. The V gene lost 5 bases and the J gene lost 12 bases, with 14 bases spanning the gap. Germline V gene lookup returns CDR1 SGHVS and CDR2 FQNEAQ. CDR3 region: CASSARTDRQFF. The CDR3 region has the DNA TGTGCCAGCAGCGCCAGGACTGATCGGCAGTTCTTC.

The chain uses TRBV5-1 and TRBJ2-5; possibly TRBD2 for D (5 bases). The CDR3 is 17 residues long. Germline assignment: CDR1 SGHRS and CDR2 YFSETQ. V was pared by 0 bases and J by 0 bases, with 15 bases between. CDR3 in amino acids: CASSLGASRWYQETQYF. The CDR3, as DNA: TGCGCCAGCAGCTTGGGGGCTAGCCGATGGTACCAAGAGACCCAGTACTTC.

This rearrangement joins TRBV15 to TRBJ1-5; D call uncertain. The CDR3 has 15 residues. CDR1 and CDR2 from the germline V gene are LNHNV and YYDKDF (reference sequence). The ends were cut back, 1 base at V and 0 bases at J, with 7 bases in the middle. The CDR3 nucleotides are TGTGCCACCAGCAGAGCGAGACTTAGCAATCAGCCCCAGCATTTT. Amino acid sequence: CATSRARLSNQPQHF.